One and the same sample provided the 8 T cell receptor beta chains below, sequenced in a study of neurological immune-mediated disorders (dated by TCRdb to between 2017 and 2020). Library creation used 5' RACE. Reads for this sample came from an Illumina HiSeq 2500. Starting from the raw public reads, TCRdb applied fastp trimming at Q25, assembled clones with MiXCR and retained in-frame beta chains. Each entry merges the rows of one CDR3 protein and shows their most common DNA and genes. The sample table lists about 48,000 distinct CDR3 sequences, 10% of them with a count of one. Clones ranked in the top ten supply around 21% of the sample. The sequenced material came from PBMCs. Receptors originate from a woman in her thirties or forties with HTLV-1-associated myelopathy (HAM/TSP).

As concerns this clonotype: Just one base apart from a much larger clone, this may be a read error. The chain combines TRBV5-1 with TRBJ2-3, with 11 bases matching TRBD2. In germline, CDR1 is SGHRS, CDR2 YFSETQ. The CDR3 length is 14 residues. Unmatched junction bases numbered 6, after V lost 6 bases and J lost 6 bases. The DNA of the CDR3 is TGCGCCAGCAAACTAGCGGGGGCCCAGGATACGCAGTATTTT. Its protein is CASKLAGAQDTQYF.

This clonotype was counted at least ten times. The chain uses TRBV15 and TRBJ2-7; D unresolved. The CDR3 runs to 13 residues. Trimming removed 0 bases at V and 5 bases at J, with 8 bases between. Germline CDR1 and CDR2: LNHNV and YYDKDF (reference sequence). The CDR3 nucleotides read TGTGCCACCAGCAGAGATAACCCCCACGAGCAGTACTTC. This codes for CATSRDNPHEQYF.

This clonotype was observed at least ten times. The V and J genes are TRBV3-1 and TRBJ1-6; D may be TRBD1 (6 bases). CDR1 and CDR2 from the germline V gene are LGHDT and YNNKEL (reference sequence). The CDR3 sequence is 17 residues long. V was pared by 4 bases and J by 3 bases, with 16 bases between. In DNA form, the CDR3 reads TGTGCCAGCAGCCGAGAGAAGACAGGAGTCTATAATTCACCCCTCCACTTT. It codes for CASSREKTGVYNSPLHF.

This clonotype came up many times. The chain links TRBV5-5 to TRBJ1-3; the D gene is possibly TRBD1 (6 bases). Per germline, CDR1 SGHKS and CDR2 YYEKEE (reference sequence). The V end lost 0 bases, the J end lost 4 bases, and 17 bases lay between the germline ends. The CDR3 is 17 amino acids. The CDR3 DNA sequence: TGTGCCAGCAGCTTGGTCGGGGGGCGCGGCGCAGGAAACACCATATATTTT. Amino acid sequence: CASSLVGGRGAGNTIYF.

This clonotype was detected many times. This chain links TRBV18 with TRBJ1-1; 9 nucleotides match TRBD1. The CDR3 is 14 amino acids. Trimming took 4 bases from V and 7 from J; bases not matched to a gene: 7. Germline assignment: CDR1 KGHSH and CDR2 LQKENI. For the CDR3, the DNA is TGTGCCAGCTCACGAGAGACAGGGGGTGATGAAGCTTTCTTT. Translating it yields CASSRETGGDEAFF.

There are many counts of this clonotype. The CDR3: CASSRVTLRSSYNEQFF. Written as DNA, the CDR3 is TGCGCCAGCAGCCGAGTAACCTTGCGGAGCTCCTACAATGAGCAGTTCTTC. The chain is built from TRBV4-1 and TRBJ2-1, with D uncertain. The CDR3 is made up of 17 amino acids. Looked up from germline, CDR1 is MGHRA and CDR2 is YSYEKL. Trimming cost V 4 bases and J 0 bases, with 16 bases left between them.

On this clonotype itself: Relative to the germline gene, one junction end is altered; a read error may explain this. The chain links TRBV12-3 or TRBV12-4 to TRBJ1-1; TRBD1 matches at 10 bases. The CDR3 is made up of 15 amino acids. DNA of the CDR3: TGTGCCTGCAGACTCCGGGACAGGGGAGGCACTGAAGCTTTCTTT. Its protein product is CACRLRDRGGTEAFF.

This clonotype was detected ten times or more. The chain joins TRBV2 to TRBJ2-5; TRBD1 matches 8 bases. The CDR3 has 14 residues. In germline, CDR1 is SNHLY, CDR2 FYNNEI. V shed 6 bases and J 3 bases; nucleotides not matched to a gene: 6. CDR3 bases: TGTGCCAGCAGGGCCGGGACAGGAGAAGAGACCCAGTACTTC. It codes for CASRAGTGEETQYF.